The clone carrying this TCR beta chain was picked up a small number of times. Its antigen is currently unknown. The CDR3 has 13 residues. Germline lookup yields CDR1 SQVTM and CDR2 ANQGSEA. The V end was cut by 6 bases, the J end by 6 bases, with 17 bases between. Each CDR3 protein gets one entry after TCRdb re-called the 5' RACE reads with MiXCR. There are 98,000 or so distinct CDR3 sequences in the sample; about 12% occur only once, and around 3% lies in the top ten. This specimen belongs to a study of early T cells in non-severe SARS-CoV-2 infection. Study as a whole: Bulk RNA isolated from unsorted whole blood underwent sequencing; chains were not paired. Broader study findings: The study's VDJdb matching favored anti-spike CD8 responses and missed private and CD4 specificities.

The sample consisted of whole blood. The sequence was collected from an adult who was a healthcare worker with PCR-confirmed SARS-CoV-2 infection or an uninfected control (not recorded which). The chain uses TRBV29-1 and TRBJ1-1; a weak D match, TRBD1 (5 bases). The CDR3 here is CSVRGTKDPEAFF. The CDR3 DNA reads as TGCAGCGTCAGAGGGACTAAGGACCCTGAAGCTTTCTTT.